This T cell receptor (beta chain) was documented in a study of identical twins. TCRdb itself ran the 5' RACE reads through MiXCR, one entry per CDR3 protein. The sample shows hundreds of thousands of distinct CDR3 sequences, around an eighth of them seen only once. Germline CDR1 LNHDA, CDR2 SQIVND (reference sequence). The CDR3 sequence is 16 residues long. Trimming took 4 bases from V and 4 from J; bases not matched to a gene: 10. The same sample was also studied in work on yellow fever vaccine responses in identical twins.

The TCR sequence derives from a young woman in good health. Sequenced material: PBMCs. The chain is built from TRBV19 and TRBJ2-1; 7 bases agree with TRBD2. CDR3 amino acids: CASSSPPGLPYNEQFF. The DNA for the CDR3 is TGTGCCAGTAGTAGTCCCCCGGGACTACCATACAATGAGCAGTTCTTC.